The clone carrying this T cell receptor (beta chain) was counted ten times or more. This CDR3 spans 14 amino acids. CDR1 is LGHDT and CDR2 is YNNKEL in the germline V gene (reference sequence). Trimming took 5 bases from V and 4 from J, leaving 12 bases between them. The sample is drawn from a study of T cells in Graves' hyperthyroidism and ophthalmopathy. The source material, RNA transcripts, was used to amplify TCR beta CDR3 regions. When the TCR CDR3 underwent first-round RT-PCR, the HTBI primer set was used. TCRdb re-analysed the multiplex PCR reads in MiXCR, keeping a single row per CDR3 protein. Of roughly 550,000 distinct CDR3 sequences listed, about 16% are singletons.

The chain joins TRBV3-1 to TRBJ1-5; D is ambiguous. The sequencing sample was made of blood. The sequence was collected from a woman aged 25 to 45 with Graves' ophthalmopathy. The CDR3 region is CASSELGINQPQHF. The CDR3 DNA follows: TGTGCCAGCAGCGAGCTGGGGATTAATCAGCCCCAGCATTTT.